This TCR beta chain was profiled in a study of blood T cell repertoires in COVID-19 (dated by TCRdb to about 2020). For the wider study: Samples from collaborators originated in the United States, Italy and Spain and spanned both the acute and convalescent phases of COVID-19. The material from the prospective study consisted of cDNA or gDNA derived from T cells, B-cell-depleted T cells, or PBMCs. Deeply sampled blood TCRbeta repertoires from subjects exposed to, actively infected with, or recovered from COVID-19 were included in the dataset. A freely available public database, intended as a resource for researchers studying the immune response to SARS-CoV-2, is where the repertoires were released. Samples were obtained from the ongoing ImmuneRACE study (first 160 participants) and from about 1,300 subjects provided by 6 global collaborators. Sample metadata almost always included a de-identified subject ID, COVID-19 status, age in years and sex. Where available, HLA class I and class II types were taken from metadata supplied by the sample provider and were not determined by assay-based typing.

The CDR3 holds 14 amino acids from the cysteine to the phenylalanine. Only the CDR3 DNA is retained, 42 bases long and in frame from the first base. Per the germline V gene, SQVTM is the CDR1 and ANQGSEA is the CDR2. V lost 3 bases and J lost 3 bases; the stretch between them is 13 bases long. TCRbeta CDR3 regions were amplified from genomic DNA using the immunoSEQ Assay, a bias-controlled multiplex PCR. The paper's data handling went like this. The number of nucleated cells in each sample was estimated from the amplification of reference gene primers within the assay. Sequence reads were collapsed and filtered to measure the absolute abundance of every unique TCRbeta CDR3 rearrangement. For each sample, productive Simpson clonality was calculated by taking the square root of Simpson's diversity index across productive rearrangements. The source is immuneACCESS, and TCRdb retained only in-frame sequences with V and J called. Part of the clones is not carried over; for the studies checked, unresolved V genes explain less than half of this, and the remainder is unexplained. From that table come the V and J calls and clone size; the DNA was used to work out D and trimming. The sample includes under 140,000 clones, with about three quarters observed a single time. The ten biggest clones cover 15% to 20% of the sample.

Overall results and qualifications from the work: Clinical and demographic metadata were provided uncurated, with the amount varying by source and participant.

A word on this clone: There is no known antigen for this receptor. There are no base qualities to consult, and no much larger clone falls within one base.

Whole blood was collected in K2EDTA tubes by collaborating institutions according to the institutions' own protocols. For TCRbeta analysis, collaborator samples were shipped as frozen whole blood, as isolated PBMCs, or as DNA extracted from either sample type. This TCR was sampled from a woman aged 80 or over with active or convalescent COVID-19. Sample: peripheral blood. The rearrangement combines TRBV29-1 with TRBJ2-3; matching of 5 bases hints at TRBD2 as the D gene. At the DNA level, the sequence is TGCAGCGTTGAGGGCGGTCGAGGGACAGATACGCAGTATTTT. This sequence encodes CSVEGGRGTDTQYF.